The next 21 T cell receptor beta chains were all read from a single sample in a study of blood T cells in healthy people across ages. A J-beta primer mix and a sample-barcoded 5' primer were used in a second PCR of about 7 to 12 cycles. TCRdb used MiXCR to reprocess the 5' RACE reads, holding one entry per CDR3 protein. Found here are 1.5 million to 2 million distinct CDR3 sequences, roughly 27% of them singletons; the top ten hold roughly 8%. The source material was blood. The origin of the receptors is a woman aged 25-40 years in good health.

CDR3 sequence reads: CASILNRGSYNEQFF. CDR3 coding DNA: TGTGCCAGCATCCTGAACCGGGGGTCCTACAATGAGCAGTTCTTC. This rearrangement joins TRBV13 to TRBJ2-1; D may be TRBD2 (6 bases). V was clipped by 7 bases and J by 1 base, with 14 bases between them. Germline assignment: CDR1 PRHDT and CDR2 FYEKMQ (reference sequence). The CDR3 runs to 15 residues.

V usage is TRBV7-9 and J usage is TRBJ2-1, with 8 nucleotides matching TRBD1. J gave up 4 bases and V 2 bases, and 4 bases lay outside the gene matches. The CDR3 extends over 15 amino acids. Germline values: CDR1 SEHNR, CDR2 FQNEAQ (reference sequence). CDR3 residues: CASSLLGQVYNEQFF. The CDR3 DNA is TGTGCCAGCAGCTTACTGGGACAGGTGTACAATGAGCAGTTCTTC.

This clonotype was counted at least ten times. The J gene is TRBJ2-7, the V gene TRBV28; no firm D call. This CDR3 has 12 amino acids. Germline values: CDR1 MDHEN, CDR2 SYDVKM. V shed 4 bases and J shed 3 bases, with 7 bases lying between them. Written as DNA, the CDR3 is TGTGCCAGCAGTTCCCCCCTCTACGAGCAGTACTTC. It codes for CASSSPLYEQYF.

The chain couples TRBV28 to TRBJ1-5; D remains ambiguous. Germline V CDR1 and CDR2: MDHEN, SYDVKM. V lost 7 bases and J 2 bases, leaving 12 bases between the germline ends. CDR3 size: 14 residues. CDR3 sequence: CASKKGGGNQPQHF. The CDR3 nucleotides read TGTGCCAGCAAAAAGGGAGGCGGCAATCAGCCCCAGCATTTT.

The table lists this clonotype with many counts. The V gene is TRBV5-1, the J gene TRBJ2-7, with no clear D. This CDR3 is built from 14 residues. V was trimmed by 4 bases and J by 0 bases, leaving 11 bases between them. Germline assignment: CDR1 SGHRS and CDR2 YFSETQ. The CDR3, as DNA: TGCGCCAGCAGCCCCTCACCGACCTCCTACGAGCAGTACTTC. Its protein product is CASSPSPTSYEQYF.

V is TRBV6-5 and J is TRBJ2-5; a possible D gene is TRBD1 (6 bases). V shed 0 bases and J shed 5 bases, with 16 bases lying between them. Looked up from germline, CDR1 is MNHEY and CDR2 is SVGAGI. The CDR3 is 16 amino acids. For the CDR3, the DNA is TGTGCCAGCAGTTACTCGACCGGGGCAGGGGTGGAGACCCAGTACTTC. It codes for CASSYSTGAGVETQYF.

This clonotype was seen many times. V usage is TRBV6-5 and J usage is TRBJ1-1, with TRBD1 as a possible D gene (5 bases). V lost 6 bases, J lost 4 bases, and 15 bases lay in between. Germline CDR1 MNHEY, CDR2 SVGAGI. This CDR3 spans 14 amino acids. The CDR3 region has the DNA TGTGCCAGCAGCTATTCCAGGGAGGGCACTGAAGCTTTCTTT. It encodes CASSYSREGTEAFF.

V usage is TRBV9 and J usage is TRBJ2-7; D possibly corresponds to TRBD1 (5 bases). In germline, CDR1 is SGDLS, CDR2 YYNGEE. Trimming stripped 4 bases from V and 1 base from J, with 18 bases between. This CDR3 has 16 residues. Written as DNA, the CDR3 is TGTGCCAGCAGCCCTACCGACAGAGAACCTTCCTACGAGCAGTACTTC. Translated: CASSPTDREPSYEQYF.

This chain links TRBV6-1 with TRBJ1-1; 9 bases map to TRBD1. V was clipped by 8 bases and J by 1 base; unmatched bases: 11. Germline lookup yields CDR1 MNHNS and CDR2 SASEGT. CDR3 length: 16 residues. The CDR3 region is CASRQGDWGPNTEAFF. As DNA, the CDR3 is TGTGCCAGCCGACAGGGGGATTGGGGTCCGAACACTGAAGCTTTCTTT.

The table lists this clonotype with a few counts. The J gene is TRBJ1-2, the V gene TRBV2; no clear D gene. The CDR3 sequence is 13 residues long. CDR1 is SNHLY and CDR2 is FYNNEI in the germline V gene. Trimming took 4 bases from V and 7 from J, leaving 13 bases between them. The CDR3 nucleotides are TGTGCCAGCAGTGCGGACCCATCCTTTGGCTACACCTTC. Its protein is CASSADPSFGYTF.

V and J are TRBV24-1 and TRBJ2-1; D may be TRBD2 (7 bases). The CDR3 runs 15 residues. The germline V gene encodes CDR1 KGHDR and CDR2 SFDVKD. Trimming pared 5 bases from V and 4 bases from J, leaving 14 bases between. For the CDR3, the DNA is TGTGCCACCAGTGGTGCACAGGGACTATACAATGAGCAGTTCTTC. Translating it yields CATSGAQGLYNEQFF.

This chain joins TRBV29-1 and TRBJ1-1, with D unclear. Trimming took off 4 bases at V and 0 bases at J, with 9 bases between the two ends. This CDR3 is 13 amino acids long. CDR1 and CDR2 (germline): SQVTM, ANQGSEA. The CDR3 loop reads CSVGTRMNTEAFF. The CDR3 DNA sequence: TGCAGCGTTGGTACGAGGATGAACACTGAAGCTTTCTTT.

This clonotype was recorded a few times. The chain is built from TRBV5-6 and TRBJ2-7; no reliable D call. The CDR3 length is 14 residues. The germline V and J ends were trimmed by 1 base and 3 bases, with 11 bases remaining between them. CDR1 is SGHDT, CDR2 YYEEEE, per germline. The CDR3, as DNA: TGTGCCAGCAGCTTGAACCCGACCGACTACGAGCAGTACTTC. It translates to CASSLNPTDYEQYF.

In this sample, this clonotype turned up once. The rearrangement uses TRBV12-3 or TRBV12-4 and TRBJ2-7; 8 bases agree with TRBD1. The CDR3 length is 15 residues. Trimming took 4 bases from V and 5 from J; bases not matched to a gene: 10. CDR3 sequence reads: CASSSSGGGLDEQYV. The CDR3 nucleotides read TGTGCCAGCAGTTCTTCAGGGGGCGGTCTGGACGAGCAGTACGTC.

As to this clonotype: This may be a read error: a much more frequent sequence differs by one nucleotide. The chain couples TRBV7-2 to TRBJ2-7, with TRBD2 matching 8 bases. The J call may not be correct, given that the DNA end is closer to TRBJ2-1. Looked up from germline, CDR1 is SGHTA and CDR2 is FQGNSA. The CDR3 loop spans 16 amino acids. Here the CDR3 DNA reads TGTGCCAGCAGCTCCCACCTGAGCGGGAGAGGGGAGACCCAGTTCTTC. This gives the protein CASSSHLSGRGETQFF.

The chain is built from TRBV28 and TRBJ2-5; D gene uncertain. The CDR3 runs to 11 residues. Germline values: CDR1 MDHEN, CDR2 SYDVKM. V lost 7 bases, J lost 7 bases, and 10 bases lay in between. The CDR3 here is CASTTPGTQYF. CDR3 DNA sequence: TGTGCCAGCACCACCCCCGGGACCCAGTACTTC.

In DNA, the CDR3 is TGCAGTGCCAACAACCTAGCGGGGGGGGCCTACAATGAGCAGTTCTTC. Translating it yields CSANNLAGGAYNEQFF. V and J are TRBV20-1 and TRBJ2-1, with 12 bases aligning to TRBD2. This CDR3 contains 16 residues. The V gene end was trimmed by 6 bases and the J gene end by 2 bases; junction bases not matched to a gene: 8. CDR1 is DFQATT, CDR2 SNEGSKA, per germline (reference sequence).

This clonotype was counted at least ten times. This chain joins TRBV7-6 and TRBJ2-7; 7 nucleotides match TRBD2. This CDR3 is 17 amino acids long. The trim removed 3 bases at V and 3 bases at J, leaving 14 bases unmatched. From germline, CDR1 is SGHVS and CDR2 FNYEAQ. The CDR3 sequence is CASSLGGGPSALYEQYF. In DNA, the CDR3 is TGTGCCAGCAGCTTGGGGGGGGGACCTTCAGCCCTCTACGAGCAGTACTTC.

V is TRBV30 and J is TRBJ2-7; D unresolved. This CDR3 is built from 12 residues. Germline V gives CDR1 GTSNPN, CDR2 SVGIG (reference sequence). V was trimmed by 2 bases and J by 0 bases, leaving 5 bases between them. The CDR3 loop is CAWSRTSYEQYF. CDR3 coding DNA: TGTGCCTGGAGTCGGACCTCCTACGAGCAGTACTTC.

This chain joins TRBV7-2 and TRBJ2-3, with TRBD2 identical over 8 bases. The germline V gene encodes CDR1 SGHTA and CDR2 FQGNSA. The CDR3 is 14 residues long. Trimming cost V 5 bases and J 3 bases; bases outside gene matches: 4. CDR3 region: CASSQTSATDTQYF. Written as DNA, the CDR3 is TGTGCCAGCAGCCAGACTAGCGCGACAGATACGCAGTATTTT.

CDR3 protein: CASSLAKSGPYNEQFF. The CDR3 coding sequence is TGTGCCAGCAGCTTAGCGAAAAGCGGCCCCTACAATGAGCAGTTCTTC. J is TRBJ2-1 and V is TRBV7-9; D may be TRBD2 (5 bases). The CDR3 sequence is 16 residues long. The V and J ends lost 0 bases and 2 bases respectively, with 11 bases between them. Germline V lookup: CDR1 SEHNR, CDR2 FQNEAQ (reference sequence). Full variable domain (outside the CDR3, taken from reference TRBV7-9 and TRBJ2-1): DTGVSQNPRHKITKRGQNVTFRCDPISEHNRLYWYRQTLGQGPEFLTYFQNEAQLEKSRLLSDRFSAERPKGSFSTLEIQRTEQGDSAMYLCASSLAKSGPYNEQFFGPGTRLTVL.